This T cell receptor (beta chain) was identified during a study of T cell responses to AZD1222 COVID-19 vaccine. Using immunoSEQ multiplex PCR, the repertoire was profiled, and TCRdb retains in-frame clones only, with some absent. The data show more than 150,000 clones, around 90% seen once. V was pared by 2 bases and J by 5 bases, with 12 bases between. The CDR3 totals 14 residues. Per the germline V gene, CDR1 is MNHEY and CDR2 is SVGAGI. This sequence originates from an adult who received the AZD1222 COVID-19 vaccine. Source: peripheral blood, taken 28 days after the second AZD1222 dose. This chain joins TRBV6-5 and TRBJ1-1, with D tentatively TRBD1 (6 bases). Here the CDR3 DNA reads TGTGCCAGCAGTTACGCAGGGACATCGACTGAAGCTTTCTTT. Its protein product is CASSYAGTSTEAFF.